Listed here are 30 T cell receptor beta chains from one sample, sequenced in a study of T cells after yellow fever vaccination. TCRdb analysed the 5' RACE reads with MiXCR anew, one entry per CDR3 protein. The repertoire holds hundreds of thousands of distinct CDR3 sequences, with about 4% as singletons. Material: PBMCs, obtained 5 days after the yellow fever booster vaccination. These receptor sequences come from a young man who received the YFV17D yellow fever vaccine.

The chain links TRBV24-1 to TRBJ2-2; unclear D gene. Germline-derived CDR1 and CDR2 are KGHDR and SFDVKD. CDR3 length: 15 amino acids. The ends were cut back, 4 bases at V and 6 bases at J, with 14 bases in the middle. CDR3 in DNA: TGTGCCACCAGTGACCGCCTCACGACGTCCGGGGAGCTGTTTTTT. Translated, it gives CATSDRLTTSGELFF.

This CDR3 reads CASSYGIGTHGYTF. In DNA, the CDR3 is TGTGCCAGCAGTTACGGGATCGGGACGCACGGCTACACCTTC. The chain carries TRBV6-5 and TRBJ1-2; tentative D call: TRBD1 (5 bases). CDR3 length equals 14 residues. Deletions cut 2 bases from V and 8 bases from J, with 15 bases between. From germline, CDR1 is MNHEY and CDR2 SVGAGI.

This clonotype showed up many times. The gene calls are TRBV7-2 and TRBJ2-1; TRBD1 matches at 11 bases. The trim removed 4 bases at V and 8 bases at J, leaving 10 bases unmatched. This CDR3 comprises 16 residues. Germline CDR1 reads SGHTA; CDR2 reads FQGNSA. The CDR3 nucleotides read TGTGCCAGCAGCTCCGGGGGACAGGGGGGCTTCGATGAGCAGTTCTTC. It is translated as CASSSGGQGGFDEQFF.

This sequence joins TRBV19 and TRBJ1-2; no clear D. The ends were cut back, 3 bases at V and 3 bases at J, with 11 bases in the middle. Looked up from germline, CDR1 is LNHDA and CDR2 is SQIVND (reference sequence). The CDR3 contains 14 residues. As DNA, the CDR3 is TGTGCCAGTAGTATGGAGGGTAACTACTATGGCTACACCTTC. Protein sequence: CASSMEGNYYGYTF.

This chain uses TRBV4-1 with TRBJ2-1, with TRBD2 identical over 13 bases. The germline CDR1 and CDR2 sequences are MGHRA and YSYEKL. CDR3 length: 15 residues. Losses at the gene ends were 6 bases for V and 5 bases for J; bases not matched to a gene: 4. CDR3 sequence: CASRAGLAGDNEQFF. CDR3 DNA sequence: TGCGCCAGCAGGGCTGGACTAGCGGGGGACAATGAGCAGTTCTTC.

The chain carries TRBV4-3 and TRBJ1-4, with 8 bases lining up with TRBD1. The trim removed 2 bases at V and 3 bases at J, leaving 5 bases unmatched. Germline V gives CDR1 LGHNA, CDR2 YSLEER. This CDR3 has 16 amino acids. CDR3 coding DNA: TGCGCCAGCAGCCAAAACCGACAGGGGCCTAATGAAAAACTGTTTTTT. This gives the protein CASSQNRQGPNEKLFF.

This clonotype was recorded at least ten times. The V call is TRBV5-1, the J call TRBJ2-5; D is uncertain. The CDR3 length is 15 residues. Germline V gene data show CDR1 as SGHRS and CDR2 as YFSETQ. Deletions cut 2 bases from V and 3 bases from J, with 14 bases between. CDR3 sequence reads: CASSFDGSAEETQYF. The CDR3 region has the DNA TGCGCCAGCAGCTTCGACGGTTCGGCGGAAGAGACCCAGTACTTC.

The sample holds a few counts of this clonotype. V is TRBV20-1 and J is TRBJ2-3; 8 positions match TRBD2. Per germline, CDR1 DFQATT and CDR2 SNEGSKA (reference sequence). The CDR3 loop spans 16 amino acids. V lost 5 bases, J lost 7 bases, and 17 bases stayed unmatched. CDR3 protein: CSAPETSRGGSNTQYF. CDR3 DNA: TGCAGTGCTCCCGAGACCTCTCGCGGGGGGTCGAATACGCAGTATTTT.

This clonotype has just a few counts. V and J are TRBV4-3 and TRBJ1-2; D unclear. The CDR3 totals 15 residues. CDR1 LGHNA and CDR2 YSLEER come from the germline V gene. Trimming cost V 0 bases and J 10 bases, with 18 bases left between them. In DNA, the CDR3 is TGCGCCAGCAGCCAAGATATCCGGGTCGGTTCTTCCTACACCTTC. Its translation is CASSQDIRVGSSYTF.

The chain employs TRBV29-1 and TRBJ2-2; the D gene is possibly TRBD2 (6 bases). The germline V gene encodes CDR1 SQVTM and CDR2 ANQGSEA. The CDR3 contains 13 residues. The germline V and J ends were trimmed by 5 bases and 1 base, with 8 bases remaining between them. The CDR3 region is CSVRLGNTGELFF. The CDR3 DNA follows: TGCAGCGTTAGACTAGGGAACACCGGGGAGCTGTTTTTT.

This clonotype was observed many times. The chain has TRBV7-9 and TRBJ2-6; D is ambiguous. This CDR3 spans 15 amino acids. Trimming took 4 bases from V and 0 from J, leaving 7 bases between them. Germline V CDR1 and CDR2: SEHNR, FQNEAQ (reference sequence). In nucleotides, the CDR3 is TGTGCCAGCAGCTCCCGAAGCTCTGGGGCCAACGTCCTGACTTTC. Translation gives CASSSRSSGANVLTF.

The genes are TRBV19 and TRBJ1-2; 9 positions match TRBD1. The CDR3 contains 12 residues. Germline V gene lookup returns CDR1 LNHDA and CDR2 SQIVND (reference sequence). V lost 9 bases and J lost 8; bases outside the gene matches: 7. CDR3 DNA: TGTGCCAGCAGCGGACAGGGGAAAGGCTACACCTTC. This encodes CASSGQGKGYTF.

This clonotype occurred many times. In DNA form, the CDR3 reads TGTGCCAGCACTCCACGCGGCGGAGGGGAACAGCCCCAGCATTTT. Encoded protein: CASTPRGGGEQPQHF. V is TRBV7-2 and J is TRBJ1-5, with D possibly matching TRBD1 (5 bases). The V gene's germline CDR1 is SGHTA and CDR2 FQGNSA. The CDR3 extends over 15 amino acids. V lost 7 bases and J 7 bases, leaving 20 bases between the germline ends.

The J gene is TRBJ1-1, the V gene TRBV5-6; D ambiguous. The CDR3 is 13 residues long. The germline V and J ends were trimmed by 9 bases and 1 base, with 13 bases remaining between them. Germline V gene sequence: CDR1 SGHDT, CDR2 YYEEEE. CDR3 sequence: CATTGRENTEAFF. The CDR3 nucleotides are TGTGCCACCACCGGACGGGAGAACACTGAAGCTTTCTTT.

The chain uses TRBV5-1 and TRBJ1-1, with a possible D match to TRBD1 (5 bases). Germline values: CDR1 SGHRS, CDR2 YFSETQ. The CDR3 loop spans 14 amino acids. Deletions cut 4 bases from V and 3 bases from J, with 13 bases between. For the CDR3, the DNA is TGCGCCAGCAGCCTACAGGAGCCTGACACTGAAGCTTTCTTT. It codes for CASSLQEPDTEAFF.

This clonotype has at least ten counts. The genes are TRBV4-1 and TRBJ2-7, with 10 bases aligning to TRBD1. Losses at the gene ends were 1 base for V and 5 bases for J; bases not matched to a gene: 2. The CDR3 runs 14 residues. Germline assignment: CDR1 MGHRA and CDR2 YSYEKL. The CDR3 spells CASSQGDRGHEQYV. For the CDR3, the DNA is TGCGCCAGCAGCCAAGGGGACAGGGGCCACGAGCAGTACGTC.

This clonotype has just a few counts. Here the CDR3 reads CASSPALGLAGGSYNEQFF. The CDR3 DNA reads TGTGCCAGCAGCCCCGCCCTCGGACTAGCGGGGGGGTCCTACAATGAGCAGTTCTTC. The rearrangement joins TRBV7-9 to TRBJ2-1; 15 nucleotides align to TRBD2. Germline CDR1 reads SEHNR; CDR2 reads FQNEAQ (reference sequence). The CDR3 runs 19 residues. The V and J ends lost 5 bases and 1 base, in that order; junction bases with no gene match: 9.

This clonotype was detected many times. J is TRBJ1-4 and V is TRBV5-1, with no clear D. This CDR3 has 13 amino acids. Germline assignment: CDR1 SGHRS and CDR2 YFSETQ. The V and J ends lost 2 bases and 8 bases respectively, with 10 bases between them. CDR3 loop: CASSFAGGEKLFF. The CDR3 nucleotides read TGCGCCAGCAGCTTTGCGGGAGGAGAAAAACTGTTTTTT.

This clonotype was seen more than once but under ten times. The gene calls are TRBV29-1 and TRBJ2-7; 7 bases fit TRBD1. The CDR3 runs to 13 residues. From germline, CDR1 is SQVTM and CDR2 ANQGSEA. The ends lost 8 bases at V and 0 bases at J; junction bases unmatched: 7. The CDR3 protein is CSTRGGSSYEQYF. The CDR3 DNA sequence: TGCAGCACCCGAGGGGGCAGCTCCTACGAGCAGTACTTC.

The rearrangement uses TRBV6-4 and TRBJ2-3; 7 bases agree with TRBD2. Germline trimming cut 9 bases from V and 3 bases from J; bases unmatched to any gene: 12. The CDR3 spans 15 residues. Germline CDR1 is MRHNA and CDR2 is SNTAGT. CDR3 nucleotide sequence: TGTGCCAGTAGAAGCGGGACCTACTCAACAGATACGCAGTATTTT. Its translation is CASRSGTYSTDTQYF.

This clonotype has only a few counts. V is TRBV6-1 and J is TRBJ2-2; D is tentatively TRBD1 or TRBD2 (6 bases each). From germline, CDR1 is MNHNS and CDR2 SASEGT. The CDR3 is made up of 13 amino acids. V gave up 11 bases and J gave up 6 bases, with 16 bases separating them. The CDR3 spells CACGVAGAGELFF. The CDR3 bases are TGTGCCTGCGGGGTGGCAGGGGCCGGGGAGCTGTTTTTT.

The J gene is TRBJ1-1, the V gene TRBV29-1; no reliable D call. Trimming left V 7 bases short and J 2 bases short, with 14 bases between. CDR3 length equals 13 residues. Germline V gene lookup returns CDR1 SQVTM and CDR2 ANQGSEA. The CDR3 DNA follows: TGCAGCGCGGACCTTCGGGTTAACACTGAAGCTTTCTTT. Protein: CSADLRVNTEAFF.

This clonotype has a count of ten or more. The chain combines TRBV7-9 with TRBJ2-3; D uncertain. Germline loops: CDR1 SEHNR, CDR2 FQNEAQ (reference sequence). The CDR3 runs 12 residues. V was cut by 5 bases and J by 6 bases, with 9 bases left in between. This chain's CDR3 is CASSPSRDTQYF. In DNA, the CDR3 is TGTGCCAGCAGCCCATCGCGGGATACGCAGTATTTT.

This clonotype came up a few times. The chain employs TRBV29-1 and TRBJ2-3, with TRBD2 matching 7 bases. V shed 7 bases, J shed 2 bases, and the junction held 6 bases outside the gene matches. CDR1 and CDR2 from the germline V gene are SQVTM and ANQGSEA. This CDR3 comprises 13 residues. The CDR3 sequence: CSALAENTDTQYF. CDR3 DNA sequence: TGCAGCGCCCTAGCGGAAAACACAGATACGCAGTATTTT.

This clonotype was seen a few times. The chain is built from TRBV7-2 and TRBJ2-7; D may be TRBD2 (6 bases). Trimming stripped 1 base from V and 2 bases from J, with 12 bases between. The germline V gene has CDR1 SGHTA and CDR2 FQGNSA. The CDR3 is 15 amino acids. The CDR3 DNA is TGTGCCAGCAGCTTAGTTGGCGGGGAGACCTACGAGCAGTACTTC. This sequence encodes CASSLVGGETYEQYF.

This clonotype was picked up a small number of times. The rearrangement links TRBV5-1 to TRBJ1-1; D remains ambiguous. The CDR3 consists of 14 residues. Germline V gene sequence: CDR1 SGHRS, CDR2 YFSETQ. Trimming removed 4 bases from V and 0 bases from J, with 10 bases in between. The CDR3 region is CASSQDTMNTEAFF. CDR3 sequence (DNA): TGCGCCAGCAGCCAAGACACCATGAACACTGAAGCTTTCTTT.

The chain's CDR3 is CSARPGSTDTQYF. The CDR3, as DNA: TGCAGTGCTAGGCCAGGTAGCACAGATACGCAGTATTTT. The chain uses TRBV20-1 and TRBJ2-3; the D is unclear. V was trimmed by 3 bases and J by 0 bases, leaving 7 bases between them. CDR3 size: 13 residues. CDR1 DFQATT and CDR2 SNEGSKA come from the germline V gene (reference sequence).

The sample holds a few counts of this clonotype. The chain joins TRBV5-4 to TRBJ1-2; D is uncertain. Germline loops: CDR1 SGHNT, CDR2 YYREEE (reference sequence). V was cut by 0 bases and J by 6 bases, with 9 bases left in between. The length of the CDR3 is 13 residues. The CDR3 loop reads CASSLAGTDGYTF. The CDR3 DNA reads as TGTGCCAGCAGCTTGGCTGGAACTGATGGCTACACCTTC.

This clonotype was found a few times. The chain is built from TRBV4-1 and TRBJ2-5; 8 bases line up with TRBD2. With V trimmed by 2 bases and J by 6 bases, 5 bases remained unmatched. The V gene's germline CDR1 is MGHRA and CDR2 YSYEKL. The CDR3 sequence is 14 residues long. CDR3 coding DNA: TGCGCCAGCAGCCAAAGGCGGGGGGAGAAGACCCAGTACTTC. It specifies CASSQRRGEKTQYF.

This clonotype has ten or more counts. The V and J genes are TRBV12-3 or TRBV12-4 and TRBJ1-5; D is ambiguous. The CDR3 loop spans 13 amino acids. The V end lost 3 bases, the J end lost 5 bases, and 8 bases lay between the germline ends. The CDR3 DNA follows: TGTGCCAGCAGTTTTAAGGTAGATCAGCCCCAGCATTTT. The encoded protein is CASSFKVDQPQHF.